Listed below are T cell receptor beta chains from one sample, sequenced in a study of blood T cell repertoires in COVID-19. The protocol was immunoSEQ multiplex PCR, while the TCRdb copy is restricted to in-frame clones and leaves out a portion. The sample lists fewer than 150,000 clones; 80% to 90% were seen once. Sequenced material: peripheral blood. The receptors originated from a man in his 70s who had recovered from COVID-19. Each CDR3 is given with its conserved first and last residue. The D gene is left open where the match is weak. Some rows have no size entry. The others give once, few or many, or a class for an expanded clone.

D gene: TRBD1; clone size: NA; V gene: TRBV6-5; J gene: TRBJ2-7; CDR3 protein: CASRTDRITTYEQYF; CDR3 DNA: TGTGCCAGCAGAACGGACAGGATAACGACCTACGAGCAGTACTTC
D gene: TRBD2; clone size: once; V gene: TRBV6-6; J gene: TRBJ2-2; CDR3 protein: CASSISGIHTGELFF; CDR3 DNA: TGTGCCAGCAGCATTAGCGGGATCCACACCGGGGAGCTGTTTTTT
D gene: NA; clone size: NA; V gene: TRBV7-9; J gene: TRBJ2-7; CDR3 protein: CASSSSDRHHYEQYF; CDR3 DNA: TGTGCCAGCAGCTCTTCGGACAGACACCACTACGAGCAGTACTTC
D gene: TRBD1; clone size: NA; V gene: TRBV10-3; J gene: TRBJ2-3; CDR3 protein: CATGDRGQGTDTQYF; CDR3 DNA: TGTGCGACGGGGGATCGGGGACAGGGTACAGATACGCAGTATTTT
D gene: NA; clone size: NA; V gene: TRBV5-1; J gene: TRBJ2-1; CDR3 protein: CASSSVSGASYNEQFF; CDR3 DNA: TGCGCCAGCAGCTCTGTTAGCGGAGCCTCCTACAATGAGCAGTTCTTC
D gene: NA; clone size: once; V gene: TRBV24-1; J gene: TRBJ2-7; CDR3 protein: CATSDPGSPYEQYF; CDR3 DNA: TGTGCCACCAGTGACCCCGGGTCACCCTACGAGCAGTACTTC
D gene: TRBD1; clone size: few; V gene: TRBV30; J gene: TRBJ1-1; CDR3 protein: CAWKHTGGRGMNTEAFF; CDR3 DNA: TGTGCCTGGAAGCACACAGGGGGCAGGGGAATGAACACTGAAGCTTTCTTT
D gene: TRBD2; clone size: few; V gene: TRBV19; J gene: TRBJ2-1; CDR3 protein: CASKGLAGGEQFF; CDR3 DNA: TGTGCCAGTAAAGGACTAGCGGGAGGCGAGCAGTTCTTC
D gene: TRBD2; clone size: NA; V gene: TRBV5-4; J gene: TRBJ2-7; CDR3 protein: CASSLEGGPSGEQYF; CDR3 DNA: TGTGCCAGCAGCTTGGAGGGAGGGCCCTCTGGGGAGCAGTACTTC
D gene: TRBD1; clone size: NA; V gene: TRBV7-9; J gene: TRBJ1-2; CDR3 protein: CASSQTGNYGYTF; CDR3 DNA: TGTGCCAGCAGCCAGACAGGGAACTATGGCTACACCTTC